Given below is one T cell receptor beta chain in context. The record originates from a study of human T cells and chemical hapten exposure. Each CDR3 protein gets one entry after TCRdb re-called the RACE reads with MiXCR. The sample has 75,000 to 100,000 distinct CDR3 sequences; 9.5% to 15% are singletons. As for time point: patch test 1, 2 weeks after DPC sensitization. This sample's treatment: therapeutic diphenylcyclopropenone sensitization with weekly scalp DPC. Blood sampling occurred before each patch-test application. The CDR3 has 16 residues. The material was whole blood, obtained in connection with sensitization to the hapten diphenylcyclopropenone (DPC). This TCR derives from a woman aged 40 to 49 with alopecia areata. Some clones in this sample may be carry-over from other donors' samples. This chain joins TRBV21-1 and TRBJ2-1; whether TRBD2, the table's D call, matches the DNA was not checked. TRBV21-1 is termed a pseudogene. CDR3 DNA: TGTGCCAGCAGCAAAGACGCGCTAGCGGTCTACAATGAGCAGTTCTTC. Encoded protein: CASSKDALAVYNEQFF.